The source of this T cell receptor (beta chain) is a study of blood T cell repertoires in COVID-19 (TCRdb year 2020). A note on the overall study: The collaborator samples originated in the United States, Italy and Spain and spanned the acute and convalescent phases of COVID-19. A freely available public database, intended as a resource for researchers studying the immune response to SARS-CoV-2, is where the repertoires were released. Subjects who had been exposed to COVID-19, were actively infected with it, or had recovered from it provided the deeply sampled blood TCRbeta repertoires that made up the dataset. The prospective study material was composed of cDNA or gDNA derived from T cells, B-cell-depleted T cells, or PBMCs. Nearly every sample came with metadata listing a de-identified subject ID, COVID-19 status, age in years and sex. The samples were drawn from two sources: the first 160 participants of the ongoing ImmuneRACE study, and 1,200 or so subjects contributed by 6 global collaborators. HLA class I and class II types, where available, came from metadata supplied by the sample provider rather than from assay-based typing.

The CDR3 runs 13 residues from the cysteine to the phenylalanine. Kept here is only the CDR3 DNA, which spans 39 bases and is read in frame from base 1. Trimming removed 4 bases from V and 8 bases from J; the gene matches leave 6 bases unexplained. CDR1 SGHRS and CDR2 YFSETQ were looked up in the germline V gene. Results the study describes overall, beyond this receptor: The quantity of clinical and demographic metadata differed by source and by participant and was supplied without curation.

Comments on this clone: The clone's antigen remains unknown. No base quality values were provided; no much bigger clone lies one nucleotide off.

Whole blood was collected in K2EDTA tubes by collaborating institutions according to the institutions' own protocols. For TCRbeta analysis, collaborators shipped samples in one of three forms: frozen whole blood, isolated PBMCs, or DNA extracted from either of those sample types. TCRbeta CDR3 regions were amplified from genomic DNA using the immunoSEQ Assay, a bias-controlled multiplex PCR. The original pipeline was this. Within the assay, amplification of reference gene primers was used to estimate how many nucleated cells each sample contained. Sequence reads were collapsed and filtered to measure the absolute abundance of every unique TCRbeta CDR3 rearrangement. Productive Simpson clonality was computed per sample as the square root of Simpson's diversity index over productive rearrangements. In TCRdb, the immuneACCESS table is reduced to in-frame sequences with V and J assigned. These tables do not hold every clone; where another copy was compared, an unresolved V gene accounts for under half, and the others remain unexplained. V, J and clone size were drawn from that table, and D and trimming were deduced from the DNA. The sample includes about 60,000 clones, with approximately 80% observed a single time. The ten largest clones take up less than 4.5% of the sample.

Here the chain combines TRBV5-1 and TRBJ1-2, and TRBD1 matches 9 of the central bases. The TCR originated in a man aged 55-75 years with acute or convalescent COVID-19. Source material: peripheral blood. The CDR3 protein is CASSQGQGEGYTF. At the DNA level, the sequence is TGCGCCAGCAGCCAGGGACAGGGAGAGGGCTACACCTTC.